This T cell receptor beta chain is from a study of cytomegalovirus exposure and HLA in healthy donors. Researchers ran the PCR with 60 Vbeta and 13 Jbeta primers. The data were produced by immunoSEQ multiplex PCR, yet TCRdb's version contains in-frame clones alone and is incomplete. The sample has more than 110,000 clones; more than 7.5% are singletons. This CDR3 has 17 amino acids. Germline V gene sequence: CDR1 SGHVS, CDR2 FNYEAQ. V was clipped by 1 base and J by 8 bases; unmatched bases: 12. This receptor was obtained from a man in his forties or fifties in good health and CMV-seronegative. The chain has TRBV7-6 and TRBJ2-1, with 9 nucleotides matching TRBD2. The sample consisted of PBMCs. The CDR3 reads CASSLGSAGGALDEQFF. CDR3 coding DNA: TGTGCCAGCAGCTTAGGGTCTGCGGGGGGGGCACTCGATGAGCAGTTCTTC.